The entry below describes one T cell receptor beta chain. These data originate in a study of OX40 agonist ivuxolimab in advanced cancers. Generated by immunoSEQ multiplex PCR, the TCRdb table keeps only in-frame clones and is missing some. The repertoire includes approximately 60,000 clones, under 85% of them detected once, and 5.5% to 7% sits in the top ten. The CDR3 totals 14 residues. Germline V gives CDR1 MDHEN, CDR2 SYDVKM. V dropped 8 bases and J dropped 2; count of bases not matched to a gene: 7. This material consisted of CD4+ or CD8+ T cells sorted from blood, taken in a trial of the OX40 agonist ivuxolimab. This rearrangement joins TRBV28 to TRBJ2-7; TRBD1 matches at 9 bases. The TCR originated in an adult with an advanced solid tumor such as melanoma, head and neck, liver or kidney cancer. The CDR3 reads CASSPGQGPYEQYF. CDR3 nucleotide sequence: TGTGCCAGCTCACCGGGACAGGGCCCCTACGAGCAGTACTTC.